This T cell receptor beta chain was captured by sequencing in a study of OX40 agonist ivuxolimab in advanced cancers. Study information: Of the participants, roughly 40% had some prior anti-PD-1, anti-PD-L1 or anti-CTLA-4 therapy, which was allowed.

Only in-frame clones appear in the TCRdb table, and some are missing; sequencing was by immunoSEQ multiplex PCR. The table shows 65,000 to 90,000 clones, with around 85% occurring only once. Germline V CDR1 and CDR2: ENHRY, SYGVKD. Trimming left V 4 bases short and J 3 bases short, with 16 bases between. This CDR3 is 15 amino acids long. This sequence joins TRBV10-3 and TRBJ2-7; the D gene is possibly TRBD1 (5 bases). The TCR was taken from an adult with an advanced solid tumor such as melanoma, head and neck, liver or kidney cancer. Here the sequenced sample was CD4+ or CD8+ T cells sorted from blood, taken in a trial of the OX40 agonist ivuxolimab. Written as DNA, the CDR3 is TGTGCCATCAGTGTCGACGCAGGGCCCCTCTACGAGCAGTACTTC. Amino acid sequence: CAISVDAGPLYEQYF.